This T cell receptor beta chain derives from a study of blood T cell repertoires in COVID-19. Study context: In each case, the material was cDNA or gDNA derived from T cells, B-cell-depleted T cells, or PBMCs.

The CDR3 runs to 14 residues. Between the trimmed V and J ends, which lost 5 bases and 8 bases, there was a span of 15 bases. Germline V CDR1 and CDR2: PRHDT, FYEKMQ (reference sequence). Original analysis: Estimation of nucleated cell counts relied on the amplification of reference gene primers. Assay used: immunoSEQ multiplex PCR; TCRdb lists only in-frame clones, some missing. V and J calls and clone size are those listed in that table; D and trimming were worked out from the DNA. Seen here are 40,000 to 55,000 clones, about nine tenths observed once, and the top ten hold roughly an eighth. This TCR came from a human donor in a cohort sampled during active COVID-19. The chain carries TRBV13 and TRBJ2-2, with no clear D. Material: peripheral blood. The chain's CDR3 is CASSPIRRLGELFF. CDR3 DNA sequence: TGTGCCAGCAGCCCAATACGTAGATTGGGGGAGCTGTTTTTT.